The rows below give T cell receptor beta chains drawn from one sample of a study of lymphopenia after photon versus proton radiotherapy. Clones were sequenced by immunoSEQ multiplex PCR, and TCRdb holds only the in-frame ones, with some missing. The profile shows tens of thousands of clones, roughly nine tenths of them singletons. Source: peripheral blood, taken from a patient treated with proton-based radiotherapy. The receptors were sampled from a woman between 70 and 85 years old with pancreatic cancer. Some clones in this sample may be carry-over from other donors' samples. The CDR3 runs from the conserved cysteine through the conserved F or W. Clone size, where shown, is once, few, many, or a class for clones that have expanded.

cdr3_length v_call clone_size cdr3_aa
16 TRBV7-6 once CASSLGSNSGANVLTF
17 TRBV13 - CASSPPGRPSLNTEAFF
17 TRBV4-3 once CASSQQLAGSSYNEQFF
14 TRBV7-9 once CASSLGGGLDTQYF
15 TRBV7-8 - CASSESSGPNQPQHF
15 TRBV28 - CASSLSLAGNYEQYF
17 TRBV19 - CASKPSGTGVLDYGYTF
15 TRBV28 - CASKRQGRENTEAFF
16 TRBV19 - CASSIDVLEGYNEQFF
13 TRBV27 - CASSLDRGTEAFF
15 TRBV5-1 - CASSLGQGSYNEQFF
13 TRBV18 once CASSPTVDRARYF
16 TRBV19 - CASSQGTSGRGETQYF
11 TRBV20-1 - CSATHQETQYF
17 TRBV18 - CASSPFAPGQINEKLFF
16 TRBV5-1 - CASSLAASGGYNEQFF
13 TRBV30 once CALGSGLTDTQYF
16 TRBV27 - CASSRGQGRYQETQYF
12 TRBV28 - CASRRQGGGYTF
16 TRBV7-9 - CASSSGTENYNSPLHF
13 TRBV9 - CASSVGPASEQFF
15 TRBV18 - CASSPSRTGIHEQYF
15 TRBV2 few CASSESQGVGGTQYF
14 TRBV7-3 once CASSPDRYTGELFF
14 TRBV18 - CASSPSISSDTQYF
15 TRBV18 - CASSPPGPENEKLFF
14 TRBV6-6 - CASSYSDREETQYF
12 TRBV27 few CASSPGTDTQYF
15 TRBV18 once CASSPEQGGNYGYTF
14 TRBV5-1 - CASSSDWSPDEQFF
12 TRBV19 - CASKGSNTEAFF
13 TRBV10-3 - CAISRGQNSPLHF
14 TRBV7-2 - CASSFGLQNREQFF
16 TRBV6-1 few CASSEQGGNLYQPQHF
13 TRBV27 - CASSTGSNQPQHF
14 TRBV2 - CASSVSRLGETQYF
15 TRBV2 - CASIEGLADGQPQHF
15 TRBV29-1 - CSVVDSLIGGTEAFF
13 TRBV6-4 - CANTEPTNEKLFF
11 TRBV20-1 few CSARTGNGYTF
16 TRBV28 - CASSPAHSVMYEKQYF
17 TRBV14 - CASSRIFDREGKLEQYF
15 TRBV27 - CASSLAGGSYNEQFF
15 TRBV27 - CASKVGTSRSYEQYF
11 TRBV20-1 - CSAPSRGEAFF
13 TRBV28 once CAIRGEASYEQYF
14 TRBV5-6 - CASSSMTVPGELFF
14 TRBV23-1 - CASSQSGGDYGYTF
15 TRBV29-1 few CSVAGVGGAKNIQYF
17 TRBV21-1 - CASSNRGARRYGNTIYF
15 TRBV7-9 - CASSFVAGAEKTQYF
13 TRBV18 - CASSVLDRETQYF
13 TRBV6-5 - CASSYSKNTEAFF
14 TRBV7-9 once CASSAGLAEETQYF
13 TRBV30 few CAFSDRGDSPLHF